These T cell receptor beta chains were read from a single sample in a study of vaccination and CD4 T cells after COVID-19. TCRdb processed the PCR reads anew with MiXCR; each CDR3 protein has one entry. The table has 14,000 to 15,000 distinct CDR3 sequences, roughly 50% seen once; the top ten hold roughly 26%. These receptors' antigens are unknown. The source was cultured CD4+ T cells from blood, collected after SARS-CoV-2 vaccination. The receptors stem from a human donor with COVID-19. The CDR3 runs from the conserved cysteine through the conserved F or W. A D gene is named only where the DNA matches it firmly. Not all rows give a size; the values are once, few, many and, for expanded clones, a class.

D gene: TRBD2
clone size: once
V gene: TRBV12-3/TRBV12-4
J gene: TRBJ2-3
CDR3 protein: CASSRLAGGTDTQYF
CDR3 DNA: TGTGCCAGCAGTAGACTAGCGGGGGGCACAGATACGCAGTATTTT

D gene: -
clone size: few
V gene: TRBV5-1
J gene: TRBJ1-5
CDR3 protein: CASSPGSEAWQPQHF
CDR3 DNA: TGCGCCAGCAGCCCCGGAAGTGAGGCTTGGCAGCCCCAGCATTTT

D gene: -
clone size: -
V gene: TRBV28
J gene: TRBJ2-5
CDR3 protein: CASSPLDSFQETQYF
CDR3 DNA: TGTGCCAGCAGTCCACTAGACAGTTTCCAAGAGACCCAGTACTTC

D gene: -
clone size: -
V gene: TRBV6-1
J gene: TRBJ1-5
CDR3 protein: CASSAGVGPNQPQHF
CDR3 DNA: TGTGCCAGCAGTGCGGGCGTGGGGCCCAATCAGCCCCAGCATTTT

D gene: TRBD2
clone size: -
V gene: TRBV12-3/TRBV12-4
J gene: TRBJ2-7
CDR3 protein: CASSSRGGEGLKEQYF
CDR3 DNA: TGTGCCAGCAGTTCACGGGGAGGGGAGGGACTAAAGGAGCAGTACTTC

D gene: TRBD2
clone size: -
V gene: TRBV10-3
J gene: TRBJ2-5
CDR3 protein: CAISELAGTQETQYF
CDR3 DNA: TGTGCCATCAGTGAACTAGCGGGGACTCAAGAGACCCAGTACTTC

D gene: -
clone size: -
V gene: TRBV7-8
J gene: TRBJ1-4
CDR3 protein: CASSLGDSNEKLFF
CDR3 DNA: TGTGCCAGCAGCTTAGGCGACAGTAATGAAAAACTGTTTTTT

D gene: TRBD1
clone size: -
V gene: TRBV6-1
J gene: TRBJ2-7
CDR3 protein: CASSARQGGYEQYF
CDR3 DNA: TGTGCCAGCAGTGCCCGACAGGGGGGCTACGAGCAGTACTTC

D gene: TRBD1
clone size: few
V gene: TRBV20-1
J gene: TRBJ1-1
CDR3 protein: CSAIPGQGAIEAFF
CDR3 DNA: TGCAGTGCCATACCGGGACAGGGGGCGATTGAAGCTTTCTTT

D gene: -
clone size: -
V gene: TRBV6-1
J gene: TRBJ2-2
CDR3 protein: CASTEDPGELFF
CDR3 DNA: TGTGCCAGCACCGAAGACCCTGGGGAGCTGTTTTTT

D gene: -
clone size: -
V gene: TRBV28
J gene: TRBJ1-1
CDR3 protein: CASSWVRTEAFF
CDR3 DNA: TGTGCCAGCAGTTGGGTAAGGACTGAAGCTTTCTTT

D gene: -
clone size: -
V gene: TRBV7-8
J gene: TRBJ1-2
CDR3 protein: CASSVRDGANYGYTF
CDR3 DNA: TGTGCCAGCAGTGTTCGGGACGGAGCTAACTATGGCTACACCTTC

D gene: -
clone size: -
V gene: TRBV30
J gene: TRBJ1-5
CDR3 protein: CAWSEQNNQPQHF
CDR3 DNA: TGTGCCTGGAGTGAACAGAACAATCAGCCCCAGCATTTT

D gene: TRBD1
clone size: -
V gene: TRBV7-2
J gene: TRBJ2-2
CDR3 protein: CASSLEGARAGELFF
CDR3 DNA: TGTGCCAGCAGCTTAGAGGGGGCGAGGGCCGGGGAGCTGTTTTTT

D gene: -
clone size: -
V gene: TRBV27
J gene: TRBJ2-7
CDR3 protein: CASSFYPSETGRYEQYF
CDR3 DNA: TGTGCCAGCAGTTTCTATCCCTCCGAAACAGGGAGATACGAGCAGTACTTC

D gene: TRBD1
clone size: once
V gene: TRBV7-2
J gene: TRBJ2-7
CDR3 protein: CASSSIAGQGAVWF
CDR3 DNA: TGTGCCAGCAGCTCTATAGCGGGACAGGGGGCGGTCTGGTTC

D gene: TRBD1
clone size: -
V gene: TRBV6-1
J gene: TRBJ2-4
CDR3 protein: CASSQLITGENIQYF
CDR3 DNA: TGTGCCAGCAGCCAACTTATCACAGGGGAAAACATTCAGTACTTC

D gene: -
clone size: -
V gene: TRBV5-1
J gene: TRBJ1-1
CDR3 protein: CASSPKGTEAFF
CDR3 DNA: TGCGCCAGCAGCCCTAAGGGCACTGAAGCTTTCTTT

D gene: TRBD2
clone size: few
V gene: TRBV20-1
J gene: TRBJ2-7
CDR3 protein: CSATLSGGEQYF
CDR3 DNA: TGCAGTGCTACTCTTAGCGGGGGCGAGCAGTACTTC

D gene: -
clone size: few
V gene: TRBV7-2
J gene: TRBJ1-5
CDR3 protein: CASSPNLGNQPQHF
CDR3 DNA: TGTGCCAGCAGCCCTAACTTGGGGAATCAGCCCCAGCATTTT

D gene: TRBD1
clone size: -
V gene: TRBV9
J gene: TRBJ2-2
CDR3 protein: CASRPGTGPGELFF
CDR3 DNA: TGTGCCAGCAGGCCCGGGACAGGGCCCGGGGAGCTGTTTTTT

D gene: TRBD2
clone size: -
V gene: TRBV9
J gene: TRBJ2-1
CDR3 protein: CASSFGGGAYEQFF
CDR3 DNA: TGTGCCAGCAGCTTTGGCGGGGGGGCATATGAGCAGTTCTTC

D gene: -
clone size: -
V gene: TRBV20-1
J gene: TRBJ1-1
CDR3 protein: CSATPPKDTEAFF
CDR3 DNA: TGCAGTGCAACCCCCCCCAAGGACACTGAAGCTTTCTTT

D gene: -
clone size: -
V gene: TRBV12-3/TRBV12-4
J gene: TRBJ1-3
CDR3 protein: CASSITMTASSGNTIYF
CDR3 DNA: TGTGCCAGCAGTATAACAATGACAGCCAGCTCTGGAAACACCATATATTTT

D gene: -
clone size: -
V gene: TRBV7-7
J gene: TRBJ2-5
CDR3 protein: CASSQAGSETQYF
CDR3 DNA: TGTGCTAGCAGCCAGGCGGGGTCAGAGACCCAGTACTTC

D gene: TRBD1
clone size: few
V gene: TRBV6-5
J gene: TRBJ1-5
CDR3 protein: CASSYSGAGGQPQHF
CDR3 DNA: TGTGCCAGCAGTTACTCCGGCGCAGGGGGGCAGCCCCAGCATTTT

D gene: -
clone size: few
V gene: TRBV2
J gene: TRBJ2-7
CDR3 protein: CASSDLGRLAYEQYF
CDR3 DNA: TGTGCCAGCAGTGACCTCGGCAGACTAGCCTACGAGCAGTACTTC

D gene: -
clone size: few
V gene: TRBV19
J gene: TRBJ2-3
CDR3 protein: CASINKAGTGLTDTQYF
CDR3 DNA: TGTGCCAGTATCAACAAGGCGGGGACGGGACTCACAGATACGCAGTATTTT

D gene: -
clone size: -
V gene: TRBV5-4
J gene: TRBJ2-3
CDR3 protein: CASSLAGSTDTQYF
CDR3 DNA: TGTGCCAGCAGCTTGGCCGGGAGCACAGATACGCAGTATTTT

D gene: -
clone size: -
V gene: TRBV10-1
J gene: TRBJ2-7
CDR3 protein: CASRTEQYF
CDR3 DNA: TGCGCCAGCAGAACCGAGCAGTACTTC

D gene: -
clone size: -
V gene: TRBV7-6
J gene: TRBJ1-2
CDR3 protein: CASSLVQGRGYTF
CDR3 DNA: TGTGCCAGCAGCTTAGTTCAGGGTCGTGGCTACACCTTC

D gene: -
clone size: once
V gene: TRBV19
J gene: TRBJ2-6
CDR3 protein: CASSMLPSGANVLTF
CDR3 DNA: TGTGCCAGTAGTATGCTCCCCTCTGGGGCCAACGTCCTGACTTTC

D gene: -
clone size: few
V gene: TRBV12-3/TRBV12-4
J gene: TRBJ2-2
CDR3 protein: CASRRGEANTGELFF
CDR3 DNA: TGTGCCAGCAGAAGGGGGGAGGCGAACACCGGGGAGCTGTTTTTT

D gene: TRBD2
clone size: -
V gene: TRBV5-5
J gene: TRBJ2-5
CDR3 protein: CASSWGTSVQTQYF
CDR3 DNA: TGTGCCAGCAGCTGGGGGACTAGTGTACAGACCCAGTACTTC

D gene: -
clone size: -
V gene: TRBV7-6
J gene: TRBJ1-1
CDR3 protein: CASSSDRNTEAFF
CDR3 DNA: TGTGCTAGCAGCTCGGACAGAAACACTGAAGCTTTCTTT